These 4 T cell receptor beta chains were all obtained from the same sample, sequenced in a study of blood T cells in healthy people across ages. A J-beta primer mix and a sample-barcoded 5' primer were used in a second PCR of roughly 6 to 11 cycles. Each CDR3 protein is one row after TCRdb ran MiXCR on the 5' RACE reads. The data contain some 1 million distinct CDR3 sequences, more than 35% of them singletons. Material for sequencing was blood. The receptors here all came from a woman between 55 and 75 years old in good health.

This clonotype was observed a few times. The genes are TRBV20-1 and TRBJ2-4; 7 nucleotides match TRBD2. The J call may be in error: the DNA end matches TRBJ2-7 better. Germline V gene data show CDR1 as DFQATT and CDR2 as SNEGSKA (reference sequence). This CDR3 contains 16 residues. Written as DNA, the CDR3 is TGCAGTGCTAGAGACCCGGGGAGGGCCTTTCAGGGCGAGCAGTACTTC. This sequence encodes CSARDPGRAFQGEQYF.

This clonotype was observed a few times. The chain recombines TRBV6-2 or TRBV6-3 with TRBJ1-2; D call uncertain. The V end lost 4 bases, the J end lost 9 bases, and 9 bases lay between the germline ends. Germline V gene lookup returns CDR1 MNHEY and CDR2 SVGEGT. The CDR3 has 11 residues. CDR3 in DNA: TGTGCCAGCAGTTCCCAAACCCGCTACACCTTC. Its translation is CASSSQTRYTF.

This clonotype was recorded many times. The CDR3 protein is CASSLGVSYGYTF. The CDR3 DNA reads TGCGCCAGCAGCTTGGGAGTGAGTTATGGCTACACCTTC. The chain couples TRBV5-1 to TRBJ1-2, with D uncertain. CDR1 SGHRS and CDR2 YFSETQ come from the germline V gene. Trimming took 0 bases from V and 5 from J, leaving 8 bases between them. CDR3 length equals 13 residues. Looking up the rest from reference TRBV5-1 and TRBJ1-2 gives the full variable domain: KAGVTQTPRYLIKTRGQQVTLSCSPISGHRSVSWYQQTPGQGLQFLFEYFSETQRNKGNFPGRFSGRQFSNSRSEMNVSTLELGDSALYLCASSLGVSYGYTFGSGTRLTVV.

The chain's CDR3 is CASSLWGQRNSPLHF. DNA of the CDR3: TGTGCCAGCAGCTTATGGGGACAGCGGAATTCACCCCTCCACTTT. The rearrangement links TRBV3-1 to TRBJ1-6, with 7 bases matching TRBD1. J gave up 7 bases and V 5 bases, and 8 bases lay outside the gene matches. CDR1 is LGHDT, CDR2 YNNKEL, per germline (reference sequence). The CDR3 runs to 15 residues.